This entry lists 6 T cell receptor beta chains sequenced from one sample in a study of graft-versus-host responses after intestinal transplantation. This table comes from immunoSEQ multiplex PCR, and its TCRdb copy is limited to in-frame clones, with some not included. The sample holds around 15,000 clones; approximately 89% are singletons and the top ten take about 6.3%. The source was bone marrow, collected just over 120 days after intestinal transplantation. Receptors originate from a human patient who received an intestinal transplant, so some T cells may come from the graft donor.

V gene TRBV5-1 combines with J gene TRBJ2-5; 8 bases are a match to TRBD2. The germline CDR1 and CDR2 sequences are SGHRS and YFSETQ. With V trimmed by 1 base and J by 5 bases, 7 bases remained unmatched. The CDR3 length is 15 residues. The CDR3 region is CASSLFGGRMETQYF. CDR3 nucleotide sequence: TGCGCCAGCAGCTTGTTTGGCGGGAGGATGGAGACCCAGTACTTC.

The chain carries TRBV19 and TRBJ2-1; 12 bases are a match to TRBD2. This CDR3 has 16 residues. Unmatched junction bases numbered 8, after V lost 11 bases and J lost 0 bases. Germline CDR1 is LNHDA and CDR2 is SQIVND (reference sequence). CDR3 protein: CAAGTSGLSSYNEQFF. DNA of the CDR3: TGTGCCGCCGGGACTAGCGGGTTAAGCTCCTACAATGAGCAGTTCTTC.

The DNA for the CDR3 is TGTGCCAGCAGCCCGACCGGGTGGGACAGGGGAAACTATGGCTACACCTTC. It encodes CASSPTGWDRGNYGYTF. V and J are TRBV5-4 and TRBJ1-2; 10 bases are a match to TRBD1. Germline V gene lookup returns CDR1 SGHNT and CDR2 YYREEE (reference sequence). The CDR3 contains 17 residues. Unmatched junction bases numbered 11, after V lost 4 bases and J lost 2 bases.

The rearrangement joins TRBV7-8 to TRBJ1-5, with no clear D. This CDR3 spans 13 amino acids. Trimming cost V 1 base and J 0 bases, with 1 base left between them. Looked up from germline, CDR1 is SGHVS and CDR2 is FQNEAQ. The CDR3 protein is CASSLDSNQPQHF. In DNA, the CDR3 is TGTGCCAGCAGCTTAGATAGCAATCAGCCCCAGCATTTT.

This rearrangement joins TRBV19 to TRBJ2-3; possible D gene TRBD1, 6 bases. The CDR3 sequence is 15 residues long. Trimming took off 5 bases at V and 2 bases at J, with 14 bases between the two ends. Germline-derived CDR1 and CDR2 are LNHDA and SQIVND (reference sequence). CDR3 loop: CASSPGHQNTDTQYF. The CDR3 DNA reads TGTGCCAGTAGTCCGGGACACCAGAACACAGATACGCAGTATTTT.

The rearrangement links TRBV10-1 to TRBJ2-2; TRBD1 matches 7 bases. The CDR3 has 17 residues. V lost 6 bases to trimming and J lost 6 bases; unmatched junction nucleotides: 16. The germline gives CDR1 WNHNN, CDR2 SYGVQD (reference sequence). The chain's CDR3 is CASSGVPGQRKPGELFF. DNA of the CDR3: TGCGCCAGCAGCGGAGTTCCGGGACAGCGGAAGCCCGGGGAGCTGTTTTTT.